What follows are 24 T cell receptor beta chains derived from one specimen sequenced in a study of T cells in Graves' hyperthyroidism and ophthalmopathy. Amplification yielded TCR beta CDR3 regions, with RNA transcripts as the source. First-round RT-PCR of the TCR CDR3 relied on the HTBI primer set. TCRdb fed the multiplex PCR reads into MiXCR, producing one record per CDR3 protein. The data contain hundreds of thousands of distinct CDR3 sequences, around a sixth of them singletons. Material for sequencing was blood. Receptor source: a woman aged 18-30 years with Graves' hyperthyroidism.

The sample holds many counts of this clonotype. The chain couples TRBV11-2 to TRBJ2-3; TRBD2 aligns across 14 bases. The V segment lost 2 bases and the J segment 3 bases; nucleotides outside the gene matches: 4. Germline CDR1 and CDR2: SGHAT and FQNNGV. This CDR3 has 17 residues. Here the CDR3 reads CASSLRLAGGGTDTQYF. The CDR3 DNA reads TGTGCCAGCAGCTTACGACTAGCGGGAGGGGGGACAGATACGCAGTATTTT.

This clonotype was seen repeatedly, ten times or more. The chain links TRBV20-1 to TRBJ1-1, with no clear D. The CDR3 is made up of 13 amino acids. The germline CDR1 and CDR2 sequences are DFQATT and SNEGSKA (reference sequence). The V end lost 6 bases, the J end lost 0 bases, and 11 bases lay between the germline ends. Here the CDR3 DNA reads TGCAGTGCCCTACACCGATTGAACACTGAAGCTTTCTTT. Its translation is CSALHRLNTEAFF.

A word on this clonotype: This may be a read error, as it is one base from a much larger clone. CDR3 nucleotide sequence: TGTGCCAGCAGCTTAAGGCGGGAGAACACAGATACGCGGTATTTT. This translates into CASSLRRENTDTRYF. The chain employs TRBV7-9 and TRBJ2-3, with TRBD2 identical over 7 bases. The germline V gene encodes CDR1 SEHNR and CDR2 FQNEAQ (reference sequence). The CDR3 length is 15 residues.

The table lists this clonotype with many counts. The V and J genes are TRBV29-1 and TRBJ2-7; D not resolved. This CDR3 is 16 amino acids long. V was clipped by 4 bases and J by 5 bases, with 24 bases between them. Germline values: CDR1 SQVTM, CDR2 ANQGSEA. CDR3 nucleotides: TGCAGCGTTGTGGGTGTGTGGCAGGACCTCCGGCACGAGCAGTACTTC. Translated: CSVVGVWQDLRHEQYF.

This clonotype was detected ten times or more. V and J are TRBV29-1 and TRBJ2-1; D not certain. V was cut by 8 bases and J by 1 base, with 15 bases left in between. Per germline, CDR1 SQVTM and CDR2 ANQGSEA. The CDR3 runs 14 residues. The CDR3 DNA sequence: TGCAGCACTATTCAGCCTTCTTCCTACAATGAGCAGTTCTTC. It is translated as CSTIQPSSYNEQFF.

This clonotype was seen many times. The CDR3 nucleotides read TGCAGTGCTACGGACAGGGAGAGCTCCTACGAGCAGTACTTC. This translates into CSATDRESSYEQYF. This rearrangement joins TRBV20-1 to TRBJ2-7; 8 bases are shared with TRBD1. Germline V gene data show CDR1 as DFQATT and CDR2 as SNEGSKA (reference sequence). V shed 4 bases, J shed 0 bases, and the junction held 5 bases outside the gene matches. CDR3 size: 14 residues.

The table lists this clonotype with many counts. V gene TRBV18 combines with J gene TRBJ1-1; no clear D. The germline gives CDR1 KGHSH, CDR2 LQKENI. The CDR3 is made up of 15 amino acids. Deletions cut 6 bases from V and 0 bases from J, with 14 bases between. The CDR3 loop reads CASSSGKAMNTEAFF. The CDR3 DNA follows: TGTGCCAGCTCGTCCGGCAAAGCTATGAACACTGAAGCTTTCTTT.

Only a few counts were recorded for this clonotype. The chain joins TRBV5-1 to TRBJ2-1; tentatively, D is TRBD2 (6 bases). The V and J ends lost 0 bases and 6 bases respectively, with 10 bases between them. The CDR3 is 14 residues long. Germline V gene lookup returns CDR1 SGHRS and CDR2 YFSETQ. This CDR3 reads CASSLGAGTNEQFF. The CDR3 bases are TGCGCCAGCAGCTTGGGGGCGGGGACCAATGAGCAGTTCTTC.

This clonotype was seen only a few times. V and J are TRBV24-1 and TRBJ1-2, with unresolved D. V was cut by 9 bases and J by 1 base, with 11 bases left in between. The CDR3 runs to 13 residues. Germline CDR1 KGHDR, CDR2 SFDVKD. Written as DNA, the CDR3 is TGTGCCACCTCGAGACGAGGTAACTATGGCTACACCTTC. It is translated as CATSRRGNYGYTF.

V is TRBV3-1 and J is TRBJ1-3; tentatively, D is TRBD1 (6 bases). The V gene's germline CDR1 is LGHDT and CDR2 YNNKEL (reference sequence). The CDR3 has 16 residues. V was shortened by 1 base and J by 4 bases, with 14 bases between the two germline ends. The CDR3 here is CASSQVPGARGNTIYF. In DNA, the CDR3 is TGTGCCAGCAGCCAAGTTCCGGGGGCAAGGGGAAACACCATATATTTT.

This clonotype was detected many times. This chain links TRBV6-1 with TRBJ1-1, with D unresolved. CDR3 size: 13 residues. Trimming removed 7 bases from V and 7 bases from J, with 16 bases in between. Germline CDR1 reads MNHNS; CDR2 reads SASEGT. The CDR3 sequence is CASKQGSRSEAFF. The DNA for the CDR3 is TGTGCCAGCAAGCAAGGGTCGCGCAGTGAAGCTTTCTTT.

The CDR3 spells CASSPDRAYYGYTF. The CDR3 DNA sequence: TGTGCCAGCAGCCCGGACAGGGCGTACTATGGCTACACCTTC. The chain links TRBV9 to TRBJ1-2; TRBD1 aligns across 8 bases. CDR3 length: 14 amino acids. Germline V CDR1 and CDR2: SGDLS, YYNGEE. With V trimmed by 4 bases and J by 3 bases, 5 bases remained unmatched.

The J gene is TRBJ2-1, the V gene TRBV5-1, with D perhaps matching TRBD1 (5 bases). CDR3 length: 15 residues. Germline loops: CDR1 SGHRS, CDR2 YFSETQ. V lost 0 bases, J lost 8 bases, and 15 bases lay in between. The DNA for the CDR3 is TGCGCCAGCAGCTTGGCCCCGGACATTCCCCATGAGCAGTTCTTC. It yields the protein CASSLAPDIPHEQFF.

In its sample, this clonotype was seen many times. The V gene is TRBV7-8, the J gene TRBJ2-3, with 7 bases identical to TRBD2. The CDR3 is 18 residues long. V lost 1 base, J lost 0 bases, and 10 bases stayed unmatched. Germline V gene data show CDR1 as SGHVS and CDR2 as FQNEAQ. The CDR3 protein is CASSLVVERAGSTDTQYF. Here the CDR3 DNA reads TGTGCCAGCAGCTTAGTTGTCGAGCGAGCGGGGAGCACAGATACGCAGTATTTT.

This clonotype was seen ten or more times. Written as DNA, the CDR3 is TGTGCCAGCAGCCAAGATGGGAGGACAGGGTTAGGCTACACCTTC. Amino acid sequence: CASSQDGRTGLGYTF. This chain joins TRBV3-1 and TRBJ1-2; 8 positions match TRBD1. Losses at the gene ends were 0 bases for V and 8 bases for J; bases not matched to a gene: 8. This CDR3 has 15 amino acids. CDR1 is LGHDT and CDR2 is YNNKEL in the germline V gene (reference sequence).

This chain joins TRBV10-3 and TRBJ1-2; 10 positions agree with TRBD1. Unmatched junction bases numbered 10, after V lost 10 bases and J lost 8 bases. Germline CDR1 ENHRY, CDR2 SYGVKD. The CDR3 sequence is 13 residues long. CDR3 amino acids: CATELGQGGGYTF. The CDR3 bases are TGTGCCACCGAGCTAGGACAGGGGGGCGGCTACACCTTC.

This clonotype showed up just a few times. This chain connects TRBV3-1 to TRBJ1-3, with D uncertain. This CDR3 contains 15 residues. Germline CDR1 and CDR2: LGHDT and YNNKEL (reference sequence). Trimming took off 1 base at V and 0 bases at J, with 7 bases between the two ends. The CDR3 nucleotides are TGTGCCAGCAGCCAAGCTCCAGGCTCTGGAAACACCATATATTTT. Amino acid sequence: CASSQAPGSGNTIYF.

A few counts support this clonotype. This chain links TRBV27 with TRBJ2-7, with 12 bases lining up with TRBD2. CDR3 length: 14 amino acids. Germline values: CDR1 MNHEY, CDR2 SMNVEV (reference sequence). V shed 6 bases and J 4 bases; nucleotides not matched to a gene: 4. DNA for the CDR3: TGTGCCAGCAGCAGGACTAGCGGGATGTACGAGCAGTACTTC. Its translation is CASSRTSGMYEQYF.

The CDR3 nucleotides are TGCGCCAGCAGCCTGAGTAACTCTGGAAACACCATATATTTT. Residues: CASSLSNSGNTIYF. The V call is TRBV5-1, the J call TRBJ1-3; D is ambiguous. This CDR3 region has 14 residues. V was trimmed by 4 bases and J by 0 bases, leaving 8 bases between them. Per the germline V gene, CDR1 is SGHRS and CDR2 is YFSETQ.

This clonotype was seen more than once but under ten times. This rearrangement joins TRBV6-1 to TRBJ1-2; perhaps TRBD1 as D (6 bases). CDR3 size: 14 residues. The V end was cut by 7 bases, the J end by 8 bases, with 20 bases between. Germline V gene sequence: CDR1 MNHNS, CDR2 SASEGT. CDR3 sequence: CASTRGGDTRGYTF. Here the CDR3 DNA reads TGTGCCAGCACCCGGGGGGGGGACACCCGAGGCTACACCTTC.

V and J are TRBV7-9 and TRBJ2-5; 14 bases line up with TRBD2. The V gene end was trimmed by 5 bases and the J gene end by 6 bases; junction bases not matched to a gene: 8. Per the germline V gene, CDR1 is SEHNR and CDR2 is FQNEAQ (reference sequence). The CDR3 covers 16 residues. The CDR3: CASSILGTSGGQTQYF. CDR3 nucleotides: TGTGCCAGCAGCATACTGGGGACTAGCGGGGGACAGACCCAGTACTTC.

In this sample, this clonotype turned up many times. Here the CDR3 DNA reads TGTGCCAGCTCACCACCGTCGGGCCTCCTGGTGGCCCAGTACTTC. Translating gives CASSPPSGLLVAQYF. V and J are TRBV18 and TRBJ2-5; D gene ambiguous. The V and J ends lost 0 bases and 9 bases respectively, with 17 bases between them. CDR3 length equals 15 residues. CDR1 and CDR2 from the germline V gene are KGHSH and LQKENI.

This clonotype was recorded many times. The chain uses TRBV24-1 and TRBJ2-7; the match to TRBD1 covers 11 bases. Germline-derived CDR1 and CDR2 are KGHDR and SFDVKD. The CDR3 sequence is 13 residues long. With V trimmed by 9 bases and J by 1 base, 1 base remained unmatched. The CDR3 sequence: CATGQGASYEQYF. As DNA, the CDR3 is TGTGCCACCGGACAGGGGGCGTCCTACGAGCAGTACTTC.

The chain has TRBV7-3 and TRBJ1-5, with D perhaps TRBD1 (5 bases). Germline CDR1 is SGHTA and CDR2 is FQGTGA. The ends were cut back, 8 bases at V and 3 bases at J, with 17 bases in the middle. The length of the CDR3 is 15 residues. CDR3 coding DNA: TGTGCCAGCGGTGGAGGGGCGGCGTACAATCAGCCCCAGCATTTT. Its translation: CASGGGAAYNQPQHF.